A selection of T cell receptor beta chains follows, all from one sample in a study of blood T cells in healthy people across ages. TCRdb re-called the 5' RACE reads with MiXCR, one entry per CDR3 protein. The sample consists of 700,000 or so distinct CDR3 sequences, 35% to 50% of them appearing once. Sample: blood. These receptors were collected from a man older than 75 in good health. Both conserved end residues are part of each CDR3. The D gene is left open where the match is weak. Part of the rows lack a size; the others show once, few, many or a class for expanded clones.

many,.,TRBV29-1,TRBJ2-5,TGCAGCGTTGAAGTTCGGTTCCAAGAGACCCAGTACTTC,CSVEVRFQETQYF
many,TRBD1,TRBV5-1,TRBJ2-7,TGCGCCAGCAGCCGCACGGGACAGGGGGCCGAGCAGTACTTC,CASSRTGQGAEQYF
.,TRBD1,TRBV29-1,TRBJ2-1,TGCAGCGCGAGACAGGGGTCTAGGAATGAGCAGTTCTTC,CSARQGSRNEQFF
few,TRBD2,TRBV4-3,TRBJ2-7,TGCGCCAGCAGCCAAACGACTAGCGGTTACAATGAGCAGTACTTC,CASSQTTSGYNEQYF
.,TRBD1,TRBV25-1,TRBJ2-7,TGTGCCAGCAGTACGGCACAGGGGTCCGAGCAGTACTTC,CASSTAQGSEQYF
.,TRBD1,TRBV6-1,TRBJ1-6,TGTGTCAGCAACGACAGGGGGGCTTATTCACCCCTCCACTTT,CVSNDRGAYSPLHF
.,.,TRBV6-1,TRBJ2-4,TGTGCCAGTCGGGACGCGGTGGTGGTGGCCAAAAACATTCAGTACTTC,CASRDAVVVAKNIQYF
.,.,TRBV29-1,TRBJ2-2,TGCAGCGTTGCATTGGCGACGGCCGGGGAGCTGTTTTTT,CSVALATAGELFF
.,.,TRBV9,TRBJ2-3,TGTGCCAGCAGCGTAGTATCAGATACGCAGTATTTT,CASSVVSDTQYF
.,TRBD1,TRBV5-1,TRBJ2-2,TGCGCCAGCAGCTGGACAGGGAGGAAGAACACCGGGGAGCTGTTTTTT,CASSWTGRKNTGELFF